This T cell receptor (beta chain) was sequenced in a study of human thymus T cells. Here immunoSEQ multiplex PCR was the method, and the copy in TCRdb shows in-frame clones only, minus some. The sample has about 60,000 clones; 94% are singletons. Sequencing was performed on blood. The origin of this receptor is a boy younger than two with a congenital heart defect but otherwise immunologically healthy.

This CDR3 reads CASSLWDSMNEQFF. CDR3 nucleotide sequence: TGTGCCAGCAGTTTATGGGACTCCATGAATGAGCAGTTCTTC. V gene TRBV27 combines with J gene TRBJ2-1; a possible D gene is TRBD2 (6 bases). CDR3 length equals 14 residues. The germline V gene encodes CDR1 MNHEY and CDR2 SMNVEV (reference sequence). The V end was cut by 1 base, the J end by 7 bases, with 11 bases between.